This T cell receptor (beta chain) was sequenced during a study of Ad26.COV2.S vaccination and SARS-CoV-2 variants (TCRdb year 2021). For the wider study: Donors in the vaccine arm were drawn from COV1001, a phase I-IIa trial of Ad26.COV2.S in healthy adults that was multicentre, randomized, double-blind and placebo-controlled. Ad26.COV2.S was administered intramuscularly at 5 x 10^10 or 1 x 10^11 viral particles, either as a single shot or as two shots given 56 days apart. A total of 32 samples were included in the TCR-sequenced set, comprising around 20 Ad26.COV2.S vaccine recipients, 5 placebo recipients and 8 SARS-CoV-2 convalescent individuals. Trial participants were randomized into five groups of five: low-dose or high-dose Ad26.COV2.S given once or twice, or placebo on both occasions. Investigators remained blinded to trial group allocation during experiments and outcome assessment. Sequencing of the TCRbeta repertoire served to evaluate the specificity and breadth of SARS-CoV-2-reactive T cell receptors following Ad26.COV2.S vaccination. General study outcomes and caveats: The study was not powered to compare responses between vaccine doses or regimens. It was noted by the authors that total T cell responses may have been underestimated by the TCR breadth and depth analyses. After vaccination, substantial breadth of spike-specific CD8+ and CD4+ T cell responses was reported. Compared with placebo recipients, Ad26.COV2.S recipients showed higher spike-specific TCR breadth (P = 0.0014). Comparable non-spike TCR breadth was observed between vaccine and placebo recipients, consistent with only spike being contained in the vaccine.

The V end gives up 8 bases and the J end 7 bases, leaving 10 bases in the junction not matched to a gene. Looking up the germline V gene yields CDR1 MNHEY and CDR2 SVGAGI. The CDR3 contains 13 residues, cysteine and phenylalanine counted. The only DNA kept is the CDR3, 39 bases in frame from the first base. TCRbeta CDR3 regions were sequenced with the immunoSEQ Assay. After extraction, genomic DNA underwent amplification by bias-controlled multiplex PCR, followed by high-throughput sequencing. From the authors' description of their analysis: To quantify the absolute abundance of every unique TCRbeta CDR3 region, sequences were collapsed and filtered. Usable DNA was measured by amplifying reference genes present in all nucleated cells, and TCRbeta template counts were normalized to that usable DNA to estimate T cell fraction. Repertoire TCRs were annotated as SARS-CoV-2-specific when V gene, CDR3 amino acid sequence and J gene were exactly matched to a known reactive TCR set. MIRA supplied the reference SARS-CoV-2 TCR set, which was filtered for enrichment in COVID-19-positive ImmuneCODE repertoires so that public or cross-reactive TCRs were removed. Drawing on the MIRA antigens, annotated TCRs were analysed further at the level of specific ORF or position within ORF. Breadth was defined as annotated unique rearrangements over total unique productive rearrangements; depth was the summed frequency of those rearrangements. Two-sided Wilcoxon rank-sum tests were used to compare TCR breadth between groups. TCRdb's version of the immuneACCESS table is confined to in-frame rearrangements and falls short of the full clone set. An unresolved V gene accounts for under half of the shortfall where checked; the remainder is of unknown origin. V and J calls and clone size come straight from that table; D and trimming were deduced from the DNA. The sample table lists around 400,000 clones, 90% of them with a count of one. Clones ranked in the top ten supply 9% to 15% of the sample.

About this clone itself: No cognate antigen has been identified for it. Within one base of it there is no much larger clone, and no base qualities were kept.

Read against the paper, the sample's treatment or condition label means: around 19 received Ad26.COV2.S at low or high dose, single or two shots; 5 received placebo; per-sample allocation not given. For vaccine and placebo recipients, repertoires were sequenced using samples collected on day 63 after the first injection. Cohort 1b enrolled about two dozen adults aged 18-55 years at a single site in Boston, USA, between 29 July and 7 August 2020. Ad26.COV2.S was a replication-incompetent adenovirus type 26 vector expressing a prefusion-stabilized SARS-CoV-2 spike protein from the original Wuhan strain.

The source material was peripheral blood, sampled in a trial of Ad26.COV2.S vaccine versus placebo. The TCR sequence derives from a person aged 18-65 years who received the Ad26.COV2.S COVID-19 vaccine or a placebo. This chain joins TRBV6-5 to TRBJ2-7, and 8 bases in between align with TRBD2. The CDR3 is CASAPSGGGEQYF. The DNA is as follows: TGTGCCAGCGCCCCCAGCGGGGGTGGGGAGCAGTACTTC.